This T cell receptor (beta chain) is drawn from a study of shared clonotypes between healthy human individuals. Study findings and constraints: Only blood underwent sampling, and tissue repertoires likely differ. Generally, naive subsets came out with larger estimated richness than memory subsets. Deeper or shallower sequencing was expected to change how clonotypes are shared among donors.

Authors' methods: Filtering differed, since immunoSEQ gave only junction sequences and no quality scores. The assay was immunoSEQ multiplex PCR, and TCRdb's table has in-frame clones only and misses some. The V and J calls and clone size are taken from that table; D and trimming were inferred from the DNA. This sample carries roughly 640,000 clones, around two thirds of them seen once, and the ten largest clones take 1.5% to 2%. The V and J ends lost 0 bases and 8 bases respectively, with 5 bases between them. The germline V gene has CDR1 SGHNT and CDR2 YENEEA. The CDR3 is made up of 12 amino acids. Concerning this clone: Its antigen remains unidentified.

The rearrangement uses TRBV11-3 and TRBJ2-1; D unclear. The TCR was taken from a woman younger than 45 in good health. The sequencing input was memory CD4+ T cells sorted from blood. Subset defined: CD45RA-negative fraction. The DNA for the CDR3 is TGTGCCAGCAGCTTAGACGGGTATGAGCAGTTCTTC. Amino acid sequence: CASSLDGYEQFF.